The 27 T cell receptor beta chains below all came from one sample that was sequenced in a study of T cell repertoires in cytomegalovirus infection. TCRdb reprocessed the reads via MiXCR and lists one record per CDR3 protein. Of 150,000 to 200,000 distinct CDR3 sequences detected, 28% appear once; the ten largest clones hold roughly 32%. Sequencing input: PBMCs. These receptors came from a human donor in good health (CMV status not recorded). Some clones in this sample may be carry-over from other donors' samples.

The chain couples TRBV20-1 to TRBJ1-2, with TRBD1 matching 7 bases. Per germline, CDR1 DFQATT and CDR2 SNEGSKA (reference sequence). The CDR3 totals 13 residues. The V gene end was trimmed by 5 bases and the J gene end by 6 bases; junction bases not matched to a gene: 9. CDR3 loop: CSAPTGWVDGYTF. The DNA of the CDR3 is TGCAGTGCTCCGACAGGGTGGGTAGATGGCTACACCTTC.

This clonotype appeared a few times. This rearrangement joins TRBV12-3 or TRBV12-4 to TRBJ1-6; D not certain. This CDR3 is built from 14 residues. V lost 7 bases, J lost 3 bases, and 10 bases lay in between. The CDR3 sequence: CASNSDGYNSPLHF. The CDR3 bases are TGTGCCAGCAATTCCGACGGCTATAATTCACCCCTCCACTTT.

The sample holds a few counts of this clonotype. This chain links TRBV6-5 with TRBJ1-6, with TRBD1 matching over 9 bases. The V gene end was trimmed by 6 bases and the J gene end by 7 bases; junction bases not matched to a gene: 1. The germline gives CDR1 MNHEY, CDR2 SVGAGI. The CDR3 runs 13 residues. As DNA, the CDR3 is TGTGCCAGCAGGGGGACAGGGAATTCACCCCTCCACTTT. Its translation: CASRGTGNSPLHF.

The rearrangement joins TRBV7-2 to TRBJ2-7; 10 bases agree with TRBD2. The CDR3 is 16 residues long. The trim removed 3 bases at V and 3 bases at J, leaving 8 bases unmatched. Germline-derived CDR1 and CDR2 are SGHTA and FQGNSA. CDR3 DNA sequence: TGTGCCAGCAGCTTCAGGAGCGGGGGGGAAAACTACGAGCAGTACTTC. Translated, it gives CASSFRSGGENYEQYF.

The rearrangement links TRBV20-1 to TRBJ2-3; tentative D call: TRBD1 (5 bases). The germline V and J ends were trimmed by 1 base and 5 bases, with 16 bases remaining between them. The germline gives CDR1 DFQATT, CDR2 SNEGSKA (reference sequence). This CDR3 region has 15 residues. CDR3 nucleotide sequence: TGCAGTGCTAGAGGGGGCGCAGATAGGGGAGATACGCAGTATTTT. Residues: CSARGGADRGDTQYF.

This clonotype was seen ten or more times. The V and J genes are TRBV7-2 and TRBJ2-3, with TRBD2 identical over 11 bases. J gave up 5 bases and V 5 bases, and 3 bases lay outside the gene matches. CDR3 length: 14 amino acids. CDR1 and CDR2 from the germline V gene are SGHTA and FQGNSA. The DNA for the CDR3 is TGTGCCAGCAGCCTTAGCGGGGGGGGAGATACGCAGTATTTT. Translation gives CASSLSGGGDTQYF.

This clonotype was seen repeatedly, ten times or more. The chain has TRBV7-2 and TRBJ1-5; maybe TRBD1 (6 bases). The germline CDR1 and CDR2 sequences are SGHTA and FQGNSA. The V gene lost 4 bases and the J gene lost 4 bases, with 14 bases spanning the gap. The CDR3 is 15 residues long. In nucleotides, the CDR3 is TGTGCCAGCAGCTCTATGGGGGGCCAGAATCAGCCCCAGCATTTT. It specifies CASSSMGGQNQPQHF. The variable domain in full, with the rest retrieved from reference TRBV7-2 and TRBJ1-5, is GAGVSQSPSNKVTEKGKDVELRCDPISGHTALYWYRQSLGQGLEFLIYFQGNSAPDKSGLPSDRFSAERTGGSVSTLTIQRTQQEDSAVYLCASSSMGGQNQPQHFGDGTRLSIL.

V is TRBV7-2 and J is TRBJ2-7; D ambiguous. Trimming removed 4 bases from V and 4 bases from J, with 17 bases in between. The CDR3 covers 15 residues. The germline V gene has CDR1 SGHTA and CDR2 FQGNSA. CDR3 sequence (DNA): TGTGCCAGCAGCTCTAATCTTGAAGGGCTATACGAGCAGTACTTC. It yields the protein CASSSNLEGLYEQYF.

This clonotype was detected ten times or more. V usage is TRBV7-2 and J usage is TRBJ1-5; TRBD1 matches at 11 bases. Per germline, CDR1 SGHTA and CDR2 FQGNSA. The CDR3 length is 15 residues. Trimming at V came to 7 bases and at J to 3 bases, leaving 5 bases not matched to a gene. Written as DNA, the CDR3 is TGTGCCAGCACTAGGACAGGGGGCTTCAATCAGCCCCAGCATTTT. Its translation: CASTRTGGFNQPQHF.

V usage is TRBV5-4 and J usage is TRBJ1-4; D is perhaps TRBD1 (6 bases). The CDR3 is 14 residues long. Looked up from germline, CDR1 is SGHNT and CDR2 is YYREEE (reference sequence). V was shortened by 1 base and J by 6 bases, with 10 bases between the two germline ends. The CDR3 region has the DNA TGTGCCAGCAGCTTGCCCGGGGGCGATGAAAAACTGTTTTTT. Translation: CASSLPGGDEKLFF.

In its sample, this clonotype was seen a few times. V is TRBV2 and J is TRBJ1-2; D possibly corresponds to TRBD1 (5 bases). Per the germline V gene, CDR1 is SNHLY and CDR2 is FYNNEI. V gave up 7 bases and J gave up 5 bases, with 17 bases separating them. The CDR3 runs to 14 residues. As DNA, the CDR3 is TGTGCCAGCACCAGGACACGAGGGTTTTATGGCTACACCTTC. Amino acids: CASTRTRGFYGYTF.

J is TRBJ1-6 and V is TRBV20-1, with a possible D match to TRBD1 (6 bases). Between the trimmed V and J ends, which lost 0 bases and 7 bases, there was a span of 13 bases. The length of the CDR3 is 15 residues. CDR1 and CDR2 (germline): DFQATT, SNEGSKA (reference sequence). CDR3 sequence reads: CSAREGGGENSPLHF. CDR3 bases: TGCAGTGCTAGAGAAGGGGGGGGAGAAAATTCACCCCTCCACTTT.

There are a few counts of this clonotype. The chain carries TRBV13 and TRBJ1-1; D might be TRBD1 (6 bases). In germline, CDR1 is PRHDT, CDR2 FYEKMQ (reference sequence). CDR3 length: 12 amino acids. V shed 5 bases and J shed 4 bases, with 8 bases lying between them. CDR3 sequence: CASSVGATEAFF. CDR3 nucleotide sequence: TGTGCCAGCAGCGTGGGGGCCACTGAAGCTTTCTTT.

The genes are TRBV12-5 and TRBJ1-5, with a weak D call TRBD1 (5 bases). This CDR3 spans 12 amino acids. Trimming removed 1 base at V and 9 bases at J, with 7 bases between. Germline lookup yields CDR1 LGHNT and CDR2 FRNRAP. The CDR3 region is CASGLERGPQHF. For the CDR3, the DNA is TGTGCTAGTGGTTTGGAGAGGGGGCCCCAGCATTTT.

The chain links TRBV2 to TRBJ1-1; D ambiguous. The CDR3 has 13 amino acids. Germline V gene lookup returns CDR1 SNHLY and CDR2 FYNNEI. The V end lost 3 bases, the J end lost 4 bases, and 9 bases lay between the germline ends. The CDR3 DNA reads as TGTGCCAGCAGTGAGAGATTGAGCACTGAAGCTTTCTTT. Its translation is CASSERLSTEAFF.

A few counts support this clonotype. The genes are TRBV20-1 and TRBJ2-5; D is perhaps TRBD2 (6 bases). Per the germline V gene, CDR1 is DFQATT and CDR2 is SNEGSKA (reference sequence). Deletions cut 6 bases from V and 5 bases from J, with 16 bases between. There are 13 residues in the CDR3. The CDR3 sequence: CSAGWGSGETQYF. The CDR3 nucleotides read TGCAGTGCCGGTTGGGGAAGCGGGGAGACCCAGTACTTC.

This chain uses TRBV13 with TRBJ1-2, with D perhaps matching TRBD1 (6 bases). Trimming cost V 1 base and J 4 bases, with 16 bases left between them. Germline loops: CDR1 PRHDT, CDR2 FYEKMQ (reference sequence). This CDR3 is 16 amino acids long. The CDR3 DNA reads TGTGCCAGCAGCTTAGCTATCGACAGGTTTGGCTATGGCTACACCTTC. Its translation: CASSLAIDRFGYGYTF.

This clonotype was detected a few times. The V gene is TRBV29-1, the J gene TRBJ2-5; tentative D call: TRBD2 (7 bases). With 0 bases removed from V and 4 bases from J, the gap between germline ends came to 12 bases. This CDR3 has 14 amino acids. CDR1 is SQVTM and CDR2 is ANQGSEA in the germline V gene. CDR3 loop: CSVEDRGAGETQYF. CDR3 coding DNA: TGCAGCGTTGAAGATCGGGGGGCCGGAGAGACCCAGTACTTC.

The chain recombines TRBV7-2 with TRBJ1-2, with D possibly being TRBD1 (5 bases). Trimming cost V 3 bases and J 1 base, with 9 bases left between them. There are 14 residues in the CDR3. Per the germline V gene, CDR1 is SGHTA and CDR2 is FQGNSA. CDR3 in amino acids: CASSFRQSNYGYTF. The DNA for the CDR3 is TGTGCCAGCAGCTTCCGACAGAGTAACTATGGCTACACCTTC.

This chain joins TRBV7-6 and TRBJ2-7, with a weak D call TRBD1 (6 bases). Germline CDR1 reads SGHVS; CDR2 reads FNYEAQ. V gave up 5 bases and J gave up 7 bases, with 18 bases separating them. The CDR3 consists of 14 residues. In nucleotides, the CDR3 is TGTGCCAGCAGCCGTCCGGGACAAAGAAAGGAGCAGTACTTC. Its protein product is CASSRPGQRKEQYF.

This clonotype turned up a few times. The chain has TRBV5-6 and TRBJ2-1; D possibly corresponds to TRBD2 (6 bases). This CDR3 is built from 16 residues. CDR1 is SGHDT and CDR2 is YYEEEE in the germline V gene. The V end lost 0 bases, the J end lost 0 bases, and 10 bases lay between the germline ends. The CDR3 sequence: CASSLVNGGSYNEQFF. The CDR3, as DNA: TGTGCCAGCAGCTTGGTTAACGGGGGCTCCTACAATGAGCAGTTCTTC.

This chain joins TRBV7-2 and TRBJ2-5; TRBD1 aligns across 7 bases. This CDR3 has 16 amino acids. The ends lost 6 bases at V and 4 bases at J; junction bases unmatched: 14. Germline CDR1 is SGHTA and CDR2 is FQGNSA. For the CDR3, the DNA is TGTGCCAGCAGTTCCCCTAGACAGGGCGTAAGAGAGACCCAGTACTTC. Encoded protein: CASSSPRQGVRETQYF.

This rearrangement joins TRBV15 to TRBJ2-1; tentatively, D is TRBD1 or TRBD2 (5 bases each). The germline gives CDR1 LNHNV, CDR2 YYDKDF (reference sequence). The CDR3 sequence is 17 residues long. V was shortened by 0 bases and J by 0 bases, with 12 bases between the two germline ends. As DNA, the CDR3 is TGTGCCACCAGCAGAGAGATAGCAGGGAGCTCCTACAATGAGCAGTTCTTC. This translates into CATSREIAGSSYNEQFF.

Only a few counts were recorded for this clonotype. This chain joins TRBV20-1 and TRBJ1-2; no firm D call. The CDR3 extends over 12 amino acids. Germline assignment: CDR1 DFQATT and CDR2 SNEGSKA (reference sequence). The V gene lost 0 bases and the J gene lost 8 bases, with 10 bases spanning the gap. CDR3 nucleotides: TGCAGTGCTAGAGATGACAACGGAGGCTACACCTTC. Residues: CSARDDNGGYTF.

Ten or more counts support this clonotype. The chain carries TRBV7-2 and TRBJ1-2; D remains unclear. The CDR3 runs to 12 residues. CDR1 and CDR2 from the germline V gene are SGHTA and FQGNSA. V lost 5 bases, J lost 4 bases, and 8 bases lay in between. In DNA, the CDR3 is TGTGCCAGCAGCCAAGGGTTCTATGGCTACACCTTC. Translated: CASSQGFYGYTF.

This clonotype was observed many times. The rearrangement uses TRBV12-3 or TRBV12-4 and TRBJ2-7, with a tentative D call TRBD1 (6 bases). With 6 bases removed from V and 2 bases from J, the gap between germline ends came to 14 bases. This CDR3 has 14 amino acids. The CDR3 region is CASRALTGPYEQYF. The CDR3, as DNA: TGTGCCAGCAGGGCGCTAACAGGGCCCTACGAGCAGTACTTC.

This clonotype appeared once. The V gene is TRBV7-4, the J gene TRBJ1-4, with D hard to call. V was pared by 6 bases and J by 8 bases, with 13 bases between. Germline V gives CDR1 SGHVT, CDR2 SQSDAQ. The CDR3 runs to 13 residues. CDR3 bases: TGTGCCAGCAGTTCTATCGTTGGGGAAAAACTGTTTTTT. This encodes CASSSIVGEKLFF.